This T cell receptor (beta chain) comes out of a study of shared clonotypes between healthy human individuals. TCRdb's table, derived via immunoSEQ multiplex PCR, lists solely in-frame clones and lacks some. The sample carries about 480,000 clones, 79% recorded once. The CDR3 contains 12 residues. Germline V gene sequence: CDR1 SGHAT, CDR2 FQNNGV. V dropped 5 bases and J dropped 8 bases, with 11 bases sitting between them. The chain links TRBV11-2 to TRBJ2-3; D call uncertain. This clonotype was obtained from a woman aged 40 to 50 in good health. Some clones in this sample may be carry-over from other donors' samples. Sequencing used PBMCs. In DNA form, the CDR3 reads TGTGCCAGCAGCCCGACTCTAGGTACGCAGTATTTT. It translates to CASSPTLGTQYF.